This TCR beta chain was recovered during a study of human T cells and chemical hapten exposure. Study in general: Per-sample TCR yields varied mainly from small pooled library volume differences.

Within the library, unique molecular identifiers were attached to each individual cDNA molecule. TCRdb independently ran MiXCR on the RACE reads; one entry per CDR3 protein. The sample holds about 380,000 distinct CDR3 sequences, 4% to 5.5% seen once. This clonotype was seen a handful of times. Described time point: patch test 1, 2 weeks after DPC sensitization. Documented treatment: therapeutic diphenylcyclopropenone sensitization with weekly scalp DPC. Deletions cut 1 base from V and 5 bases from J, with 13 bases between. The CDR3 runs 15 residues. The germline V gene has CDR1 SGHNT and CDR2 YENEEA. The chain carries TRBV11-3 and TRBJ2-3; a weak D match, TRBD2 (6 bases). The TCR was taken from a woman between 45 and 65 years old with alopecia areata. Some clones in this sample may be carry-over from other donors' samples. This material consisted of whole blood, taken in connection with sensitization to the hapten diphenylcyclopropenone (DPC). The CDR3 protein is CASSLGTGAEDTQYF. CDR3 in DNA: TGTGCCAGCAGCTTAGGTACGGGAGCGGAAGATACGCAGTATTTT. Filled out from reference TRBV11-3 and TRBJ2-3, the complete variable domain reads EAGVVQSPRYKIIEKKQPVAFWCNPISGHNTLYWYLQNLGQGPELLIRYENEEAVDDSQLPKDRFSAERLKGVDSTLKIQPAELGDSAVYLCASSLGTGAEDTQYFGPGTRLTVL.